This T cell receptor beta chain was recovered during a study of CD8 T cells in ankylosing spondylitis. This clonotype was observed many times. The antigen is undetermined. General study results and limits: Significant enrichment of disease-linked clones was reportedly seen in matched ankylosing spondylitis synovial fluid.

In making TCR beta libraries, quantitative 5'-RACE with molecular barcodes was used. MiXCR, run by TCRdb on the 5' RACE reads, gives a single entry per CDR3 protein. The repertoire has 250,000 to 400,000 distinct CDR3 sequences, around 10% of them found once; the top ten carry about 10%. V was cut by 0 bases and J by 6 bases, with 6 bases left in between. Looked up from germline, CDR1 is DFQATT and CDR2 is SNEGSKA (reference sequence). There are 12 residues in the CDR3. Sequenced sample: blood, either unsorted or a sorted T cell fraction (not recorded which). The TCR comes from a female donor with ankylosing spondylitis or in good health (not recorded which). The chain links TRBV20-1 to TRBJ1-5; the D is unclear. The CDR3 spells CSARDIVQPQHF. The CDR3 nucleotides are TGCAGTGCTAGAGATATAGTTCAGCCCCAGCATTTT.